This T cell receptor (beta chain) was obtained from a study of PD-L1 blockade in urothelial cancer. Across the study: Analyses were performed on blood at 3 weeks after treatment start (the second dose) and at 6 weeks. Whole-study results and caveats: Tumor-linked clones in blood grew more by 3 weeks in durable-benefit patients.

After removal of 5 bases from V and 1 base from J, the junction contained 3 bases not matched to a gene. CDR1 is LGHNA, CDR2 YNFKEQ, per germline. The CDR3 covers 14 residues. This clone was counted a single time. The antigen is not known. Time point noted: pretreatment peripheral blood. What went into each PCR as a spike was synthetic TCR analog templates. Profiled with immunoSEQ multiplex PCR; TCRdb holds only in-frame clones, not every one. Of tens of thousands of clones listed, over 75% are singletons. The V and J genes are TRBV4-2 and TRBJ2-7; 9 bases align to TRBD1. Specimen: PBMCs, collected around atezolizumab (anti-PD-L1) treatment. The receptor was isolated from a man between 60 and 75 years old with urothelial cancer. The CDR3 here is CASSRGTGSYEQYF. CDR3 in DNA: TGTGCCAGCAGCAGGGGGACAGGGTCCTACGAGCAGTACTTC.